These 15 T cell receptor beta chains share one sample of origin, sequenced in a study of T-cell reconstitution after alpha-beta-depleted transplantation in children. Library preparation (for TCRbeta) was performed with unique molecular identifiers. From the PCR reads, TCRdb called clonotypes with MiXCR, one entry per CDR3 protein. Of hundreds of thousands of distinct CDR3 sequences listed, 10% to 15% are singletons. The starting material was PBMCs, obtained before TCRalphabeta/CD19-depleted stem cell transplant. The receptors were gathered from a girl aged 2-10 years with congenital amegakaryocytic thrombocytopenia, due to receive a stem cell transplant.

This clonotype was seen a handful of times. In DNA form, the CDR3 reads TGTGCCAGCAGCTCTCACCGGGACAGGGCGGTGCAAGAGACCCAGTACTTC. Its translation is CASSSHRDRAVQETQYF. The rearrangement links TRBV7-2 to TRBJ2-5, with 9 positions matching TRBD1. V was clipped by 4 bases and J by 2 bases; unmatched bases: 11. Germline V gives CDR1 SGHTA, CDR2 FQGNSA. CDR3 size: 17 residues.

In nucleotides, the CDR3 is TGCAGCGTTGATACCAGCGGGAGTTACTATGAGCAGTTCTTC. Translating it yields CSVDTSGSYYEQFF. This chain links TRBV29-1 with TRBJ2-1, with TRBD2 matching 8 bases. V lost 3 bases to trimming and J lost 8 bases; unmatched junction nucleotides: 9. The CDR3 has 14 amino acids. CDR1 and CDR2 from the germline V gene are SQVTM and ANQGSEA.

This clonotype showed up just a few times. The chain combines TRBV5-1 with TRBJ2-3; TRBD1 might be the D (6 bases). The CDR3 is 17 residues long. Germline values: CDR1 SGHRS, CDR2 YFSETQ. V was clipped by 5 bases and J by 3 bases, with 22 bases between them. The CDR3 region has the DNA TGCGCCAGCAGAGAATGGTGGGACACCATACGAACAGATACGCAGTATTTT. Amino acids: CASREWWDTIRTDTQYF.

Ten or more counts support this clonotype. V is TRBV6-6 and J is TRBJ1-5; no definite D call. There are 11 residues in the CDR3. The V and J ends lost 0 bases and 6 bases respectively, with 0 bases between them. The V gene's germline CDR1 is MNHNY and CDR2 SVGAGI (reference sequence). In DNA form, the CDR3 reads TGTGCCAGCAGTTACTCTCAGCCCCAGCATTTT. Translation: CASSYSQPQHF.

This CDR3 reads CSVEGSSRQAFANEQFF. In DNA, the CDR3 is TGCAGCGTTGAAGGATCTTCAAGACAGGCCTTTGCCAATGAGCAGTTCTTC. The chain uses TRBV29-1 and TRBJ2-1, with a weak D call TRBD1 (6 bases). V was cut by 1 base and J by 6 bases, with 22 bases left in between. The germline CDR1 and CDR2 sequences are SQVTM and ANQGSEA. CDR3 size: 17 residues.

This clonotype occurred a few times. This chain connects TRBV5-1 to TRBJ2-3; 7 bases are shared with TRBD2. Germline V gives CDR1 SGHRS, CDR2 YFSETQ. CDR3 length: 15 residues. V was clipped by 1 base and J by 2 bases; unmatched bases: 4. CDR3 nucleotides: TGCGCCAGCAGCTTGTCCAGCGGGATCACAGATACGCAGTATTTT. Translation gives CASSLSSGITDTQYF.

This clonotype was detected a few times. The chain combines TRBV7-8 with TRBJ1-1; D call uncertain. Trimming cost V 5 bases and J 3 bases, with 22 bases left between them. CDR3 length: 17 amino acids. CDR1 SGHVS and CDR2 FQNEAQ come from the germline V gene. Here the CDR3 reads CASSAVRVRGFDTEAFF. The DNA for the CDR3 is TGTGCCAGCAGCGCCGTAAGGGTACGAGGGTTCGACACTGAAGCTTTCTTT.

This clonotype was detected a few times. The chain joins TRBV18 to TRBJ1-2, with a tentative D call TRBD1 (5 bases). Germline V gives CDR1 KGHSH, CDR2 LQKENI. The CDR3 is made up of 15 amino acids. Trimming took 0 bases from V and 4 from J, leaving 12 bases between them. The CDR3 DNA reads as TGTGCCAGCTCACCACCACTCGGACAAAGCTATGGCTACACCTTC. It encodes CASSPPLGQSYGYTF.

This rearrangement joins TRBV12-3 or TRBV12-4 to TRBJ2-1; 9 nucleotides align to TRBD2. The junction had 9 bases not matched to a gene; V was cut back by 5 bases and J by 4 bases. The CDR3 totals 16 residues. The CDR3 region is CASSPRLAEVYNEQFF. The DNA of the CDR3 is TGTGCCAGCAGTCCACGACTAGCGGAAGTTTACAATGAGCAGTTCTTC.

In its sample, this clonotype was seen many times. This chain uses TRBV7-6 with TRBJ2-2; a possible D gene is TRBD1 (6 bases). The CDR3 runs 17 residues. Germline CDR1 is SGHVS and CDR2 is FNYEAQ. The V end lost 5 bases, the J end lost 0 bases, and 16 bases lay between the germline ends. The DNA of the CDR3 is TGTGCCAGCAGCAGAACAGGGTACATCGCGAACACCGGGGAGCTGTTTTTT. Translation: CASSRTGYIANTGELFF.

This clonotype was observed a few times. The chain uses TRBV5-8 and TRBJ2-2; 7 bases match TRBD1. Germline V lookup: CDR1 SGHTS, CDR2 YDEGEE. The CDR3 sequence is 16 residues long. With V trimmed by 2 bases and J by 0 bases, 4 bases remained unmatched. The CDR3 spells CASSFRGHTNTGELFF. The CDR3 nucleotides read TGTGCCAGCAGCTTTAGGGGGCACACGAACACCGGGGAGCTGTTTTTT.

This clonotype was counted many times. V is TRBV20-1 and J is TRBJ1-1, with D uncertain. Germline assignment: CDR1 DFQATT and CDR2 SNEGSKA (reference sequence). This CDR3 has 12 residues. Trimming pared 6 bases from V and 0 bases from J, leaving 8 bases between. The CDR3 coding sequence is TGCAGTGCGGGGAGGGTGAACACTGAAGCTTTCTTT. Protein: CSAGRVNTEAFF.

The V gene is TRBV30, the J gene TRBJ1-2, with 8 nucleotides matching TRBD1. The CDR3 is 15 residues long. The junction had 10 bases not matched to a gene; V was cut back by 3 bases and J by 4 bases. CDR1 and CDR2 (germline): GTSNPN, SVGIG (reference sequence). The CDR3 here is CAWRADRAVSYGYTF. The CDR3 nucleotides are TGTGCCTGGAGAGCGGACAGGGCGGTATCCTATGGCTACACCTTC.

CDR3 bases: TGTGCCAGCAGTTTGATCGGTGTCACCGGGGAGCTGTTTTTT. It codes for CASSLIGVTGELFF. The rearrangement uses TRBV28 and TRBJ2-2; D call uncertain. This CDR3 region has 14 residues. V lost 3 bases to trimming and J lost 4 bases, with 9 bases between them. Germline CDR1 reads MDHEN; CDR2 reads SYDVKM.

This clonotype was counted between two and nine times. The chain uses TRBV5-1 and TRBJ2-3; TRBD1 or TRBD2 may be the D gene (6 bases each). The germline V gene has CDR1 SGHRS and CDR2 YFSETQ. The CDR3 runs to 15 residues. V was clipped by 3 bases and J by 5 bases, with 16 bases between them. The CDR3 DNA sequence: TGCGCCAGCAGCTCCACTAGGGGGGAGCTAGATACGCAGTATTTT. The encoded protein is CASSSTRGELDTQYF.